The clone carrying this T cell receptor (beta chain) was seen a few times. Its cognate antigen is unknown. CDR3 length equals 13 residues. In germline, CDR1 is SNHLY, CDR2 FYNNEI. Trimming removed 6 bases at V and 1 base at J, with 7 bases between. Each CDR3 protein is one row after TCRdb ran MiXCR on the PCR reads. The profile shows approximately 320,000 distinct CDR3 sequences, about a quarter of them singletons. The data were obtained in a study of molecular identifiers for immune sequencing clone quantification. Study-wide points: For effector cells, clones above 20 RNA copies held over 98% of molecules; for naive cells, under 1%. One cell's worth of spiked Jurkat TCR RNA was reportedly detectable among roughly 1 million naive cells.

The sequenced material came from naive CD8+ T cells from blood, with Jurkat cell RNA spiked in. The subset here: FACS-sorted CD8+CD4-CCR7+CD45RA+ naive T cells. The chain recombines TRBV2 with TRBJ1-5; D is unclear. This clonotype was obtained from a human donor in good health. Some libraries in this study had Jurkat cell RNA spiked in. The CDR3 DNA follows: TGTGCCAGCAGCGGACGGAGCAATCAGCCCCAGCATTTT. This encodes CASSGRSNQPQHF. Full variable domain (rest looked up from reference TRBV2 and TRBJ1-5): EPEVTQTPSHQVTQMGQEVILRCVPISNHLYFYWYRQILGQKVEFLVSFYNNEISEKSEIFDDQFSVERPDGSNFTLKIRSTKLEDSAMYFCASSGRSNQPQHFGDGTRLSIL.